The 23 T cell receptor beta chains in this list originate from one sample, sequenced in a study of blood T cell repertoires in COVID-19 (dated by TCRdb to the early 2020s). The library came from the immunoSEQ multiplex PCR assay. In its TCRdb copy, this immuneACCESS table keeps in-frame sequences only and misses some clones. Where compared with another copy, unresolved V genes explain less than half of these, and the others have no known cause. The sample yields around 70,000 clones; 75% to 90% were counted once. Together, the top ten hold 8.9% of the sample. The sample comprised peripheral blood. All receptors derive from a man aged 80 or over with acute or convalescent COVID-19.

The DNA of the CDR3 is TGTGCCAGCAGCCCGGACAGGGGGGAATCAGGCTATGGCTACACCTTC. This encodes CASSPDRGESGYGYTF. The rearrangement joins TRBV14 to TRBJ1-2; TRBD1 matches at 10 bases. The germline CDR1 and CDR2 sequences are SGHDN and FVKESK. The CDR3 extends over 16 amino acids. After removal of 4 bases from V and 4 bases from J, the junction contained 9 bases not matched to a gene.

V and J are TRBV7-9 and TRBJ1-1; D gene ambiguous. Germline CDR1 is SEHNR and CDR2 is FQNEAQ (reference sequence). The ends were cut back, 1 base at V and 3 bases at J, with 9 bases in the middle. This CDR3 is built from 14 residues. DNA of the CDR3: TGTGCCAGCAGCTTAGATTTACGGTACACTGAAGCTTTCTTT. Protein sequence: CASSLDLRYTEAFF.

The V gene is TRBV7-8, the J gene TRBJ1-5, with D hard to call. V shed 2 bases and J shed 3 bases, with 8 bases lying between them. The CDR3 is 14 amino acids. CDR1 is SGHVS, CDR2 FQNEAQ, per germline. The CDR3 region has the DNA TGTGCCAGCAGCTTACGACAACTCAATCAGCCCCAGCATTTT. Translated, it gives CASSLRQLNQPQHF.

The chain is built from TRBV14 and TRBJ1-6; D unclear. This CDR3 comprises 16 residues. The V end was cut by 0 bases, the J end by 7 bases, with 13 bases between. In germline, CDR1 is SGHDN, CDR2 FVKESK. The CDR3 DNA reads TGTGCCAGCAGCCAAGAACCGGGGTTGGAGAATTCACCCCTCCACTTT. Protein: CASSQEPGLENSPLHF.

This chain links TRBV2 with TRBJ1-1; 7 nucleotides agree with TRBD1. Germline assignment: CDR1 SNHLY and CDR2 FYNNEI. Trimming cost V 3 bases and J 7 bases; bases outside gene matches: 5. The CDR3 covers 13 residues. The CDR3 region is CASSDGDSYEAFF. CDR3 in DNA: TGTGCCAGCAGTGATGGGGACAGCTATGAAGCTTTCTTT.

The J gene is TRBJ2-7, the V gene TRBV6-5, with a tentative D call TRBD2 (5 bases). CDR1 MNHEY and CDR2 SVGAGI come from the germline V gene. This CDR3 comprises 12 residues. Trimming removed 6 bases from V and 4 bases from J, with 10 bases in between. In DNA, the CDR3 is TGTGCCAGCAGGGGAGCGGCATACGAGCAGTACTTC. Translating gives CASRGAAYEQYF.

The CDR3 sequence: CASKNRTGPSTEAFF. DNA for the CDR3: TGTGCCAGCAAAAATCGGACAGGCCCGAGCACTGAAGCTTTCTTT. The V gene is TRBV2, the J gene TRBJ1-1, with 7 bases aligning to TRBD1. The CDR3 consists of 15 residues. J was trimmed by 4 bases and V by 7 bases; bases with no gene match: 12. Germline assignment: CDR1 SNHLY and CDR2 FYNNEI.

In this sample, this clone turned up once. The rearrangement uses TRBV5-6 and TRBJ2-4; D might be TRBD2 (6 bases). Trimming removed 4 bases from V and 1 base from J, with 15 bases in between. Germline values: CDR1 SGHDT, CDR2 YYEEEE. This CDR3 is built from 16 residues. DNA for the CDR3: TGTGCCAGCAGCAACCCGGGACTTGGGGCCAAAAACATTCAGTACTTC. Translation gives CASSNPGLGAKNIQYF.

The chain links TRBV11-2 to TRBJ2-4; TRBD1 is a possible D gene (5 bases). V shed 5 bases and J shed 3 bases, with 23 bases lying between them. From germline, CDR1 is SGHAT and CDR2 FQNNGV. The CDR3 runs to 18 residues. CDR3 sequence: CASSPSTTRQSVKNIQYF. Written as DNA, the CDR3 is TGTGCCAGCAGCCCATCGACAACCCGACAGTCGGTCAAAAACATTCAGTACTTC.

The rearrangement links TRBV19 to TRBJ1-5, with 7 bases lining up with TRBD1. The CDR3 is 14 residues long. Germline values: CDR1 LNHDA, CDR2 SQIVND (reference sequence). The V gene end was trimmed by 8 bases and the J gene end by 3 bases; junction bases not matched to a gene: 7. In DNA form, the CDR3 reads TGTGCCAGTTCACAACAGGGGCTCAATCAGCCCCAGCATTTT. Protein product: CASSQQGLNQPQHF.

This chain connects TRBV5-4 to TRBJ2-2; TRBD2 matches 10 bases. The CDR3 is made up of 17 amino acids. The ends lost 4 bases at V and 0 bases at J; junction bases unmatched: 6. Per germline, CDR1 SGHNT and CDR2 YYREEE (reference sequence). The CDR3 DNA follows: TGTGCCAGCAGCCCCGACGGACTAGCGGCGAACACCGGGGAGCTGTTTTTT. Protein product: CASSPDGLAANTGELFF.

The chain is built from TRBV3-1 (or the pseudogene TRBV3-2) and TRBJ2-2; no clear D. CDR1 is LGHDT, CDR2 YNNKEL, per germline (reference sequence). The CDR3 length is 13 residues. V lost 5 bases, J lost 2 bases, and 6 bases lay in between. CDR3 DNA sequence: TGTGCCAGCAGCAATTATAACACCGGGGAGCTGTTTTTT. Amino acids: CASSNYNTGELFF.

This clone is judged medium-sized. V gene TRBV18 combines with J gene TRBJ2-7; perhaps TRBD1 as D (6 bases). The CDR3 has 14 residues. From germline, CDR1 is KGHSH and CDR2 LQKENI. V lost 2 bases, J lost 5 bases, and 13 bases lay in between. CDR3 protein: CASSPLGAQNEQYF. CDR3 bases: TGTGCCAGCTCACCATTGGGGGCGCAAAACGAGCAGTACTTC.

The chain has TRBV19 and TRBJ1-4; TRBD1 matches 7 bases. Per the germline V gene, CDR1 is LNHDA and CDR2 is SQIVND (reference sequence). The CDR3 sequence is 14 residues long. V lost 5 bases, J lost 4 bases, and 4 bases stayed unmatched. This chain's CDR3 is CASSVGQINEKLFF. The CDR3 nucleotides read TGTGCCAGTAGTGTGGGACAGATTAATGAAAAACTGTTTTTT.

V is TRBV3-1 (or the pseudogene TRBV3-2) and J is TRBJ1-3; tentative D call: TRBD1 (5 bases). The CDR3 sequence is 16 residues long. Germline-derived CDR1 and CDR2 are LGHDT and YNNKEL (reference sequence). Trimming pared 4 bases from V and 0 bases from J, leaving 13 bases between. The chain's CDR3 is CASSRLQASSGNTIYF. As DNA, the CDR3 is TGTGCCAGCAGCCGATTACAGGCGAGCTCTGGAAACACCATATATTTT.

The genes are TRBV4-1 and TRBJ2-5, with 12 bases lining up with TRBD2. This CDR3 region has 16 residues. V gave up 4 bases and J gave up 0 bases; unmatched junction bases: 3. Germline values: CDR1 MGHRA, CDR2 YSYEKL. The CDR3 nucleotides read TGCGCCAGCAGCCCACGGACTAGCGGGGACCAAGAGACCCAGTACTTC. This translates into CASSPRTSGDQETQYF.

The rearrangement joins TRBV6-6 to TRBJ1-3; no clear D. The CDR3 sequence is 12 residues long. The germline V gene has CDR1 MNHNY and CDR2 SVGAGI (reference sequence). With 7 bases removed from V and 0 bases from J, the gap between germline ends came to 4 bases. The CDR3 protein is CASTYSGNTIYF. Written as DNA, the CDR3 is TGTGCCAGCACCTACTCTGGAAACACCATATATTTT.

The chain uses TRBV19 and TRBJ2-7; tentatively, D is TRBD1 (5 bases). This CDR3 comprises 13 residues. The V end was cut by 1 base, the J end by 2 bases, with 6 bases between. The V gene's germline CDR1 is LNHDA and CDR2 SQIVND (reference sequence). The CDR3 sequence: CASSIGTTYEQYF. Here the CDR3 DNA reads TGTGCCAGTAGTATAGGGACAACCTACGAGCAGTACTTC.

The chain couples TRBV2 to TRBJ2-1, with TRBD2 matching 10 bases. The CDR3 covers 15 residues. CDR1 is SNHLY and CDR2 is FYNNEI in the germline V gene. Trimming at V came to 2 bases and at J to 9 bases, leaving 7 bases not matched to a gene. CDR3 DNA sequence: TGTGCCAGCAGTGAAACACTAGCGGGACAGGCTGAGCAGTTCTTC. The encoded protein is CASSETLAGQAEQFF.

The chain links TRBV18 to TRBJ1-1, with TRBD1 matching 10 bases. Germline CDR1 and CDR2: KGHSH and LQKENI. The ends lost 0 bases at V and 4 bases at J; junction bases unmatched: 2. The CDR3 loop spans 15 amino acids. The CDR3, as DNA: TGTGCCAGCTCACCACCGGGACAGGGGACCACTGAAGCTTTCTTT. Its translation is CASSPPGQGTTEAFF.

In its sample, this clone was seen a few times. V gene TRBV5-4 combines with J gene TRBJ1-3; the D is unclear. The CDR3 sequence is 16 residues long. Trimming cost V 2 bases and J 0 bases, with 12 bases left between them. Looked up from germline, CDR1 is SGHNT and CDR2 is YYREEE (reference sequence). The chain's CDR3 is CASSLTPESSGNTIYF. CDR3 sequence (DNA): TGTGCCAGCAGCTTAACCCCGGAGAGCTCTGGAAACACCATATATTTT.

This sequence joins TRBV2 and TRBJ1-5; 10 bases line up with TRBD1. Trimming removed 4 bases from V and 2 bases from J; junction bases left unmatched: 2. The germline gives CDR1 SNHLY, CDR2 FYNNEI. The length of the CDR3 is 15 residues. The CDR3 reads CASSGTGGGNQPQHF. CDR3 in DNA: TGTGCCAGCAGTGGGACAGGGGGTGGCAATCAGCCCCAGCATTTT. Full variable domain (outside the CDR3, taken from reference TRBV2 and TRBJ1-5): EPEVTQTPSHQVTQMGQEVILRCVPISNHLYFYWYRQILGQKVEFLVSFYNNEISEKSEIFDDQFSVERPDGSNFTLKIRSTKLEDSAMYFCASSGTGGGNQPQHFGDGTRLSIL.

This chain joins TRBV29-1 and TRBJ2-5; 8 bases match TRBD1. Trimming removed 7 bases from V and 2 bases from J; junction bases left unmatched: 6. CDR3 length: 13 amino acids. The germline gives CDR1 SQVTM, CDR2 ANQGSEA. Here the CDR3 DNA reads TGCAGCGCACGGACAGGGACACAAGAGACCCAGTACTTC. This translates into CSARTGTQETQYF.